The text below deals with one T cell receptor (beta chain). Its antigen is not identified. The data were taken from a study of glioma-infiltrating T cells. General study points: Only very few CDR3 sequences appeared in both tissue and blood. Non-neoplastic patients had below-expected tissue-blood divergence, while all gliomas exceeded expectation.

CDR3 length: 15 amino acids. The V gene lost 6 bases and the J gene lost 1 base, with 10 bases spanning the gap. Germline V gene lookup returns CDR1 ENHRY and CDR2 SYGVKD. TCR alpha and beta CDR3 regions were amplified from RNA using iRepertoire nested multiplex PCR. Input was roughly 85-450 ng of tissue mRNA or PBMC total RNA. TCRdb called the multiplex PCR reads again in MiXCR, with one record for every CDR3 protein. The repertoire holds approximately 130,000 distinct CDR3 sequences, with approximately 24% as singletons. Sample: glioma tissue, nonneoplastic brain tissue, or PBMCs (not recorded which). The clonotype comes from a human donor with low-grade glioma or glioblastoma, undergoing nonglioma brain surgery, or in good health (not recorded which). This sequence joins TRBV10-3 and TRBJ2-6; TRBD2 might be the D (6 bases). The CDR3 region has the DNA TGTGCCATCAGGGGGAGGAAGTCTGGGGCCAACGTCCTGACTTTC. Translated: CAIRGRKSGANVLTF.